Given below is one TCR beta chain in context. The antigen is undetermined. Germline V gene lookup returns CDR1 MNHEY and CDR2 SVGAGI. The V and J ends lost 7 bases and 8 bases respectively, with 11 bases between them. This CDR3 comprises 11 residues. Libraries were prepared by immunoSEQ multiplex PCR; TCRdb keeps only in-frame clonotypes and omits some of them. The sample includes tens of thousands of clones, roughly 89% of them seen just once. The data were taken from a study of graft-versus-host responses after intestinal transplantation. The source of this sequence is a human donor who received an intestinal transplant. This rearrangement joins TRBV6-5 to TRBJ1-1; maybe TRBD1 (5 bases). Here the sequenced sample was unstimulated CD4+ T cells sorted from spleen or lymph node cells, taken before intestinal transplant. The CDR3 nucleotides read TGTGCCAGCACCACAGGCGGAGAAGCTTTCTTT. Its protein product is CASTTGGEAFF.